This T cell receptor (beta chain) derives from a study of graft-versus-host responses after intestinal transplantation. Whole-study context: All recipients were transplanted with multivisceral, liver-intestinal, or isolated intestinal grafts. Study-wide findings and caveats: Detected in recipient marrow were GvH clones, some of which were first observed in ileum or blood. Early after transplant, HvG declines were associated with peak levels of circulating GvH clones. Across patients carrying graft-donor T cell macrochimerism, allografts held high graft-versus-host to host-versus-graft clonal ratios.

Comments on this clone: Its specificity is not known.

Sequencing used immunoSEQ multiplex PCR; TCRdb keeps in-frame clones, though not all of them. The data contain roughly 90,000 clones, less than 95% of them singletons. Source: unstimulated CD4+ T cells sorted from spleen or lymph node cells, taken before transplant. The receptor's source is a human donor who was the organ donor for an intestinal transplant.

CDR3 sequence reads: CASSLIPVLNTEAFF. The DNA of the CDR3 is TGTGCCAGCAGCTTAATACCGGTCTTGAACACTGAAGCTTTCTTT. The chain has TRBV11-1 and TRBJ1-1; D is unclear. Trimming took 2 bases from V and 0 from J, leaving 10 bases between them. Germline CDR1 is SGHAT and CDR2 is FQDESV (reference sequence). This CDR3 has 15 residues.